The 21 T cell receptor beta chains reported below all come from one sample, sequenced in a study of blood T cell repertoires in COVID-19. Clones were sequenced by immunoSEQ multiplex PCR, and TCRdb holds only the in-frame ones, with some missing. The sample includes over 200,000 clones, 83% seen only once; the top ten take roughly 1.3%. Sequenced input: peripheral blood. These receptors were taken from a woman in her twenties or thirties with COVID-19, enrolled during active disease.

This sequence joins TRBV18 and TRBJ2-1; D ambiguous. V lost 6 bases and J lost 7, with 13 bases in between. Per the germline V gene, CDR1 is KGHSH and CDR2 is LQKENI. The CDR3 consists of 13 residues. The CDR3 bases are TGTGCCAGCTCGCGTGGGTTGGAGAATGAGCAGTTCTTC. Its protein product is CASSRGLENEQFF.

The V gene is TRBV7-2, the J gene TRBJ1-5, with 12 bases matching TRBD1. The V segment lost 1 base and the J segment 4 bases; nucleotides outside the gene matches: 5. Germline CDR1 and CDR2: SGHTA and FQGNSA. This CDR3 has 17 residues. The CDR3 reads CASSLVGQGARNQPQHF. In nucleotides, the CDR3 is TGTGCCAGCAGCTTAGTGGGACAGGGGGCGCGGAATCAGCCCCAGCATTTT.

This chain joins TRBV7-2 and TRBJ2-2; TRBD1 agrees at 10 bases. V shed 0 bases and J 8 bases; nucleotides not matched to a gene: 12. Per the germline V gene, CDR1 is SGHTA and CDR2 is FQGNSA. The CDR3 extends over 18 amino acids. The CDR3 DNA is TGTGCCAGCAGCTTAGCTTTTCACCGACAGGGGGCGTCTGGGGAGCTGTTTTTT. Translating it yields CASSLAFHRQGASGELFF.

This chain uses TRBV6-6 with TRBJ2-7, with D perhaps TRBD2 (5 bases). The V gene's germline CDR1 is MNHNY and CDR2 SVGAGI (reference sequence). The V end was cut by 6 bases, the J end by 5 bases, with 17 bases between. The CDR3 covers 14 residues. CDR3 sequence reads: CASSPGSVGNEQYF. In DNA form, the CDR3 reads TGTGCCAGCAGCCCCGGGTCGGTCGGGAACGAGCAGTACTTC.

The chain carries TRBV3-1 (or the pseudogene TRBV3-2) and TRBJ2-3; 10 positions agree with TRBD2. CDR1 and CDR2 (germline): LGHDT, YNNKEL (reference sequence). The CDR3 sequence is 15 residues long. Unmatched junction bases numbered 3, after V lost 5 bases and J lost 1 base. The CDR3 region has the DNA TGTGCCAGCAGCGGGACTAGCGACGGCACAGATACGCAGTATTTT. It specifies CASSGTSDGTDTQYF.

The rearrangement uses TRBV4-1 and TRBJ1-4; 9 bases are shared with TRBD1. V lost 0 bases to trimming and J lost 13 bases; unmatched junction nucleotides: 12. This CDR3 comprises 16 residues. In germline, CDR1 is MGHRA, CDR2 YSYEKL. The CDR3 DNA reads as TGCGCCAGCAGCCAAGAGCATGGGACAGGGAAGGACCGACTGTTTTTT. Its protein product is CASSQEHGTGKDRLFF.

This chain links TRBV5-1 with TRBJ2-1; perhaps TRBD1 as D (5 bases). The CDR3 sequence is 13 residues long. Germline lookup yields CDR1 SGHRS and CDR2 YFSETQ. V lost 7 bases and J lost 1, with 9 bases in between. The CDR3 protein is CASVGQSYNEQFF. DNA for the CDR3: TGCGCCAGCGTGGGGCAGTCCTACAATGAGCAGTTCTTC. Supplemented by reference TRBV5-1 and TRBJ2-1, the full variable domain reads KAGVTQTPRYLIKTRGQQVTLSCSPISGHRSVSWYQQTPGQGLQFLFEYFSETQRNKGNFPGRFSGRQFSNSRSEMNVSTLELGDSALYLCASVGQSYNEQFFGPGTRLTVL.

The rearrangement links TRBV19 to TRBJ2-7; D gene ambiguous. V was cut by 4 bases and J by 4 bases, with 20 bases left in between. Germline V lookup: CDR1 LNHDA, CDR2 SQIVND (reference sequence). This CDR3 comprises 16 residues. The CDR3 protein is CASSRSIPLSGYEQYF. In DNA form, the CDR3 reads TGTGCCAGTAGTAGGAGTATCCCCCTGTCCGGGTACGAGCAGTACTTC.

The rearrangement uses TRBV30 and TRBJ2-5, with TRBD2 matching over 7 bases. V trimming: 3 bases; J trimming: 7 bases; junction bases outside the gene matches: 8. This CDR3 has 13 residues. CDR1 and CDR2 (germline): GTSNPN, SVGIG (reference sequence). This CDR3 is CAWRTFGGGTQYF. CDR3 DNA: TGTGCCTGGAGGACATTCGGCGGGGGGACCCAGTACTTC. Full variable domain (outside the CDR3, taken from reference TRBV30 and TRBJ2-5): SQTIHQWPATLVQPVGSPLSLECTVEGTSNPNLYWYRQAAGRGLQLLFYSVGIGQISSEVPQNLSASRPQDRQFILSSKKLLLSDSGFYLCAWRTFGGGTQYFGPGTRLLVL.

J is TRBJ1-2 and V is TRBV13; D possibly corresponds to TRBD1 (6 bases). Germline CDR1 is PRHDT and CDR2 is FYEKMQ (reference sequence). The CDR3 is 13 residues long. V lost 4 bases and J lost 11, with 17 bases in between. The CDR3 DNA is TGTGCCAGCAGCTCGGACAGAGGGTACGGGTACACCTTC. As protein: CASSSDRGYGYTF. Using reference TRBV13 and TRBJ1-2 for the parts outside the CDR3, the full variable domain is AAGVIQSPRHLIKEKRETATLKCYPIPRHDTVYWYQQGPGQDPQFLISFYEKMQSDKGSIPDRFSAQQFSDYHSELNMSSLELGDSALYFCASSSDRGYGYTFGSGTRLTVV.

The chain recombines TRBV18 with TRBJ1-1; 8 bases map to TRBD1. CDR1 is KGHSH, CDR2 LQKENI, per germline. The CDR3 runs to 17 residues. V shed 6 bases and J 1 base; nucleotides not matched to a gene: 13. CDR3 DNA: TGTGCCAGCTCCGGACTCGGACAGGGTTCAGAGAACACTGAAGCTTTCTTT. Amino acid sequence: CASSGLGQGSENTEAFF. The full variable domain, in which reference TRBV18 and TRBJ1-1 provide the parts outside the CDR3, is NAGVMQNPRHLVRRRGQEARLRCSPMKGHSHVYWYRQLPEEGLKFMVYLQKENIIDESGMPKERFSAEFPKEGPSILRIQQVVRGDSAAYFCASSGLGQGSENTEAFFGQGTRLTVV.

This chain joins TRBV11-2 and TRBJ2-7; D remains unclear. Trimming shortened V by 4 bases and J by 6 bases, and 13 bases separated the two germline ends. Germline CDR1 reads SGHAT; CDR2 reads FQNNGV. This CDR3 is 13 amino acids long. CDR3 bases: TGTGCCAGCAGCTCTTCGTTTGTCGGCGAGCAGTACTTC. The encoded protein is CASSSSFVGEQYF.

The chain couples TRBV3-1 (or the pseudogene TRBV3-2) to TRBJ1-2; D possibly corresponds to TRBD1 (5 bases). V lost 4 bases, J lost 1 base, and 13 bases lay in between. Looked up from germline, CDR1 is LGHDT and CDR2 is YNNKEL (reference sequence). This CDR3 contains 15 residues. This chain's CDR3 is CASSLGGDSNYGYTF. CDR3 bases: TGTGCCAGCAGCCTTGGTGGTGACAGTAACTATGGCTACACCTTC.

The V and J genes are TRBV7-9 and TRBJ1-4, with D possibly being TRBD1 (6 bases). V was shortened by 10 bases and J by 4 bases, with 16 bases between the two germline ends. The length of the CDR3 is 14 residues. Germline V gives CDR1 SEHNR, CDR2 FQNEAQ (reference sequence). The DNA for the CDR3 is TGTGCCAACGAAGAAAAACAGGGTAATGAAAAACTGTTTTTT. Translating it yields CANEEKQGNEKLFF.

The chain joins TRBV5-1 to TRBJ2-2; 8 nucleotides match TRBD2. Unmatched junction bases numbered 5, after V lost 4 bases and J lost 0 bases. This CDR3 contains 16 residues. Germline V gene sequence: CDR1 SGHRS, CDR2 YFSETQ. The DNA for the CDR3 is TGCGCCAGCAGCAATATAGCGGGGCCGAACACCGGGGAGCTGTTTTTT. Translated: CASSNIAGPNTGELFF.

The chain recombines TRBV5-4 with TRBJ1-6; D possibly corresponds to TRBD1 (6 bases). The germline V gene encodes CDR1 SGHNT and CDR2 YYREEE (reference sequence). Between the trimmed V and J ends, which lost 1 base and 3 bases, there was a span of 14 bases. CDR3 length: 17 residues. In DNA, the CDR3 is TGTGCCAGCAGCTTGTCGTTTGCGGACAGCTATAATTCACCCCTCCACTTT. Translating it yields CASSLSFADSYNSPLHF.

This chain uses TRBV7-3 with TRBJ2-5; possibly TRBD2 for D (6 bases). Trimming took off 3 bases at V and 4 bases at J, with 15 bases between the two ends. CDR1 and CDR2 from the germline V gene are SGHTA and FQGTGA. The CDR3 is made up of 15 amino acids. This chain's CDR3 is CASSFRGDGGETQYF. DNA of the CDR3: TGTGCCAGCAGCTTTCGTGGGGACGGGGGAGAGACCCAGTACTTC.

The V gene is TRBV9, the J gene TRBJ1-1; D may be TRBD1 (6 bases). The V gene lost 0 bases and the J gene lost 1 base, with 13 bases spanning the gap. Germline V gene data show CDR1 as SGDLS and CDR2 as YYNGEE. This CDR3 comprises 16 residues. The CDR3 nucleotides are TGTGCCAGCAGCGTAGAGGGGGGGTTTAGGAACACTGAAGCTTTCTTT. It yields the protein CASSVEGGFRNTEAFF. The full variable domain, rest sourced from reference TRBV9 and TRBJ1-1, is DSGVTQTPKHLITATGQRVTLRCSPRSGDLSVYWYQQSLDQGLQFLIQYYNGEERAKGNILERFSAQQFPDLHSELNLSSLELGDSALYFCASSVEGGFRNTEAFFGQGTRLTVV.

The chain joins TRBV20-1 to TRBJ2-1, with 7 bases lining up with TRBD1. The CDR3 covers 14 residues. Losses at the gene ends were 3 bases for V and 7 bases for J; bases not matched to a gene: 9. Germline V CDR1 and CDR2: DFQATT, SNEGSKA (reference sequence). CDR3 residues: CSASGQGVGNEQFF. In DNA, the CDR3 is TGCAGTGCTAGTGGCCAGGGGGTCGGGAATGAGCAGTTCTTC.

DNA for the CDR3: TGTGCCAGCAGTTACGTGAATCGAGGAACTGAAGCTTTCTTT. This translates into CASSYVNRGTEAFF. V and J are TRBV6-2 or TRBV6-3 and TRBJ1-1, with D uncertain. Germline V gene data show CDR1 as MNHEY and CDR2 as SVGEGT. The CDR3 runs to 14 residues. Trimming left V 2 bases short and J 5 bases short, with 12 bases between.

V usage is TRBV9 and J usage is TRBJ2-3; D is ambiguous. The germline V gene has CDR1 SGDLS and CDR2 YYNGEE. Trimming shortened V by 0 bases and J by 0 bases, and 11 bases separated the two germline ends. The CDR3 is made up of 16 amino acids. CDR3 region: CASSVDVPPSTDTQYF. In DNA, the CDR3 is TGTGCCAGCAGCGTAGATGTTCCTCCTAGCACAGATACGCAGTATTTT.